This is a list of T cell receptor beta chains from one sample in a study of blood T cell repertoires in COVID-19. Using immunoSEQ multiplex PCR, the repertoire was profiled, and TCRdb retains in-frame clones only, with some absent. In the table there are around 360,000 clones, 70% to 90% of which are singletons. Material for sequencing was PBMCs or T cells enriched from blood (not recorded which). These receptor sequences come from a middle-aged man in a cohort exposed to, infected with or recovered from COVID-19 (not recorded which). Each CDR3 is given with its conserved first and last residue. D genes are given only for firm matches. The size field is filled for only some rows; it gives once, few, many or a size class.

d_gene	abundance	v_gene	j_gene	CDR3nt	CDR3aa
TRBD2	.	TRBV10-3	TRBJ2-7	TGTGCCATCAAGACTAGCGGCTCCTACGAGCAGTACTTC	CAIKTSGSYEQYF
TRBD1	.	TRBV7-2	TRBJ1-1	TGTGCCAGCAGCTTCCGCGAGGGACAGGGGGCGGGGACTGAAGCTTTCTTT	CASSFREGQGAGTEAFF
.	once	TRBV18	TRBJ1-1	TGTGCCAGCTCACCCCAGATTACTGAAGCTTTCTTT	CASSPQITEAFF
.	.	TRBV2	TRBJ1-1	TGTGCCAGCAGGGGTATACGGACAATCTCTGAAGCTTTCTTT	CASRGIRTISEAFF
TRBD1	.	TRBV27	TRBJ2-2	TGTGCCAGCAGTTTGGACAGGGGGAGAGGGGAGCTGTTTTTT	CASSLDRGRGELFF
TRBD2	.	TRBV27	TRBJ2-7	TGTGCCAGCAGTTTCCAGGCTAGCGGGAGGACCAGGAGCTACGAGCAGTACTTC	CASSFQASGRTRSYEQYF
.	.	TRBV9	TRBJ1-1	TGTGCCAGCAGCAGGGGGAGGAACACTGAAGCTTTCTTT	CASSRGRNTEAFF
.	.	TRBV6-5	TRBJ2-7	TGTGCCAGCAGTTACCGTGGCCTTTCCTCCTACGAGCAGTACTTC	CASSYRGLSSYEQYF
.	.	TRBV10-3	TRBJ1-2	TGTGCCACCGGAACGGGGGGAAAAGGTGGCTACACCTTC	CATGTGGKGGYTF
.	.	TRBV21-1	TRBJ1-2	TGTGCCAGCAGCAGGGGGCTGGACTATGGCTACACCTTC	CASSRGLDYGYTF
TRBD2	.	TRBV6-5	TRBJ2-2	TGTGCCAGCAGGCCGGGACTAGTGCGCACCGGGGAGCTGTTTTTT	CASRPGLVRTGELFF
.	few	TRBV1	TRBJ2-6	TGCACCAGCAGCCAAGAAGGGGGGGGCCTCGCTGGGGCCAACGTCCTGACTTTC	CTSSQEGGGLAGANVLTF
.	.	TRBV6-5	TRBJ1-1	TGTGCCAGCAGTTACCAGGGTGGTGAAGCTTTCTTT	CASSYQGGEAFF
TRBD1	.	TRBV7-6	TRBJ1-2	TGTGCCAGCAGCTCGAGGGACAGGGCTGGCTACACCTTC	CASSSRDRAGYTF
.	.	TRBV11-2	TRBJ1-1	TGTGCCAGCAGCTTAGTTGGCCGGGGGAACACTGAAGCTTTCTTT	CASSLVGRGNTEAFF
TRBD2	.	TRBV19	TRBJ2-3	TGTGCCAGTAAAGGACGACTAGCGGGAGGCGTTATAAGCACAGATACGCAGTATTTT	CASKGRLAGGVISTDTQYF
.	.	TRBV29-1	TRBJ1-2	TGCAGCGTTGTAGTGAACTATGGCTACACCTTC	CSVVVNYGYTF
TRBD2	.	TRBV3-1/TRBV3-2	TRBJ2-1	TGTGCCAGCAGCCTCCGTACTAGCGGAGAGCTCAATGAGCAGTTCTTC	CASSLRTSGELNEQFF
.	.	TRBV20-1	TRBJ1-1	TGCAGTGCTAGGGCTAACACTGAAGCTTTCTTT	CSARANTEAFF
.	.	TRBV11-3	TRBJ1-1	TGTGCCAGCAGCTCACAGGGTAACACTGAAGCTTTCTTT	CASSSQGNTEAFF